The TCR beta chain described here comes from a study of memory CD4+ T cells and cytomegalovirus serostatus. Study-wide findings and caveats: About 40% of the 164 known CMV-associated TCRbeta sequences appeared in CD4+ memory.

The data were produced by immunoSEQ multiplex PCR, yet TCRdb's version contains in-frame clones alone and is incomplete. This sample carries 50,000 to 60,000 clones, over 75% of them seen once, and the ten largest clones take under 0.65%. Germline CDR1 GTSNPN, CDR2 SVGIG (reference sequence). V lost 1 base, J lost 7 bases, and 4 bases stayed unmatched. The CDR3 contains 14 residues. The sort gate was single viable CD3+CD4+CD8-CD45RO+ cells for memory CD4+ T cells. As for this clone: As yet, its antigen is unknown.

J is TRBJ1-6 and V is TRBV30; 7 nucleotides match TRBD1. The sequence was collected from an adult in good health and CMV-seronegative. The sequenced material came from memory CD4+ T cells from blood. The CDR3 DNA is TGTGCCTGGAGTGCCCAGACAGGGAATTCACCCCTCCACTTT. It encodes CAWSAQTGNSPLHF.